Each of the 18 T cell receptor beta chains below was sequenced from the same sample in a study of T cells in Graves' hyperthyroidism and ophthalmopathy. Researchers amplified the TCR beta CDR3 regions from RNA transcripts. During a first-round RT-PCR of the TCR CDR3, the HTBI primer set was used. Each CDR3 protein is one row after TCRdb ran MiXCR on the multiplex PCR reads. This sample has approximately 300,000 distinct CDR3 sequences, with about a sixth found just once. The sample taken for sequencing was blood. These receptors all stem from a woman aged 60-75 years with Graves' ophthalmopathy.

In its sample, this clonotype was seen many times. V and J are TRBV7-2 and TRBJ1-1, with D unclear. Germline V gene sequence: CDR1 SGHTA, CDR2 FQGNSA. Between the trimmed V and J ends, which lost 3 bases and 1 base, there was a span of 9 bases. The CDR3 is 14 residues long. CDR3 protein: CASSFLPQNTEAFF. The CDR3 nucleotides read TGTGCCAGCAGCTTTCTCCCGCAGAACACTGAAGCTTTCTTT.

There are a few counts of this clonotype. The chain uses TRBV12-3 or TRBV12-4 and TRBJ1-1, with D perhaps matching TRBD1 (5 bases). The CDR3 totals 14 residues. Trimming removed 0 bases from V and 6 bases from J, with 11 bases in between. The CDR3 region has the DNA TGTGCCAGCAGTTTAGCGCGGGGGTGGGCTGAAGCTTTCTTT. Encoded protein: CASSLARGWAEAFF.

This clonotype was observed a few times. CDR3 loop: CASSSPLGLADYNEQFF. The CDR3 bases are TGTGCCAGCAGCAGCCCTCTCGGTCTAGCGGATTACAATGAGCAGTTCTTC. The chain links TRBV7-9 to TRBJ2-1; 7 bases fit TRBD2. Germline V gene lookup returns CDR1 SEHNR and CDR2 FQNEAQ (reference sequence). V dropped 5 bases and J dropped 4; count of bases not matched to a gene: 14. This CDR3 contains 17 residues.

To note about this clonotype: A much larger clonotype is one base distant, so this may be a read error. This sequence joins TRBV12-5 and TRBJ2-2, with 7 bases fitting TRBD2. The CDR3 has 16 amino acids. Per germline, CDR1 LGHNT and CDR2 FRNRAP. Trimming cost V 5 bases and J 4 bases; bases outside gene matches: 10. Written as DNA, the CDR3 is TGTGCTAGTGGTCCAAAGAGCGGGGAAGGCACCGGGGAGCTGTTTTTT. Translating gives CASGPKSGEGTGELFF.

This clonotype came up many times. V usage is TRBV27 and J usage is TRBJ1-6; TRBD1 agrees at 7 bases. Trimming at V came to 5 bases and at J to 7 bases, leaving 8 bases not matched to a gene. Germline V gene sequence: CDR1 MNHEY, CDR2 SMNVEV (reference sequence). The CDR3 runs to 15 residues. The CDR3 nucleotides read TGTGCCAGCAGTCTGACCCGGGACAGCAATTCACCCCTCCACTTT. Its protein is CASSLTRDSNSPLHF.

This clonotype was seen more than once but under ten times. The V gene is TRBV10-2, the J gene TRBJ1-2; TRBD1 matches 7 bases. V lost 6 bases, J lost 7 bases, and 11 bases stayed unmatched. CDR3 length: 14 residues. From germline, CDR1 is WSHSY and CDR2 SAAADI. The CDR3 region is CASSGTGQIGGYTF. In nucleotides, the CDR3 is TGCGCCAGCAGCGGTACGGGACAGATAGGTGGCTACACCTTC.

This clonotype was picked up a small number of times. One junction end does not reproduce the germline sequence, and a read error may be involved. The J gene is TRBJ1-1, the V gene TRBV12-3 or TRBV12-4; D is ambiguous. This CDR3 comprises 13 residues. The CDR3 protein is CASSFLQNNEAFF. For the CDR3, the DNA is TGTGCCAGCAGTTTTCTGCAGAACAATGAAGCTTTCTTT.

The genes are TRBV19 and TRBJ2-3; TRBD1 aligns across 7 bases. Trimming took 9 bases from V and 0 from J; bases not matched to a gene: 9. CDR3 length: 15 amino acids. Germline V gene sequence: CDR1 LNHDA, CDR2 SQIVND (reference sequence). This CDR3 is CASSDRAPSTDTQYF. The CDR3 DNA sequence: TGTGCCAGCTCAGACAGGGCCCCTAGCACAGATACGCAGTATTTT.

This clonotype was picked up many times. The chain employs TRBV28 and TRBJ1-5; no clear D. Germline lookup yields CDR1 MDHEN and CDR2 SYDVKM. The CDR3 covers 11 residues. Trimming left V 5 bases short and J 12 bases short, with 11 bases between. CDR3 bases: TGTGCCAGCAGTCCCCGCTGGATCCAGCATTTT. Its translation: CASSPRWIQHF.

This clonotype was counted only a few times. V usage is TRBV11-1 and J usage is TRBJ2-2; TRBD1 aligns across 8 bases. CDR1 is SGHAT and CDR2 is FQDESV in the germline V gene (reference sequence). The CDR3 consists of 15 residues. Unmatched junction bases numbered 8, after V lost 5 bases and J lost 6 bases. DNA of the CDR3: TGTGCCAGCAGCCCAATACAGGGGGTCGCCGGGGAGCTGTTTTTT. Translation gives CASSPIQGVAGELFF.

V usage is TRBV4-3 and J usage is TRBJ2-1; 10 bases are shared with TRBD2. The germline V gene has CDR1 LGHNA and CDR2 YSLEER. This CDR3 is 17 amino acids long. After removal of 1 base from V and 3 bases from J, the junction contained 6 bases not matched to a gene. CDR3 nucleotide sequence: TGCGCCAGCAGCCAAGCGTGGAGCGGGGGGGGCTACAATGAGCAGTTCTTC. This gives the protein CASSQAWSGGGYNEQFF.

The V gene is TRBV4-2, the J gene TRBJ1-5, with TRBD1 identical over 7 bases. CDR1 is LGHNA and CDR2 is YNFKEQ in the germline V gene. The V segment lost 2 bases and the J segment 7 bases; nucleotides outside the gene matches: 8. This CDR3 comprises 15 residues. The CDR3 coding sequence is TGTGCCAGCAGCCAATCCCGGGACAGTAGCCAGCCCCAGCATTTT. Its translation: CASSQSRDSSQPQHF.

This chain joins TRBV14 and TRBJ2-2, with D uncertain. The CDR3 spans 15 residues. The V end lost 0 bases, the J end lost 5 bases, and 10 bases lay between the germline ends. CDR1 and CDR2 from the germline V gene are SGHDN and FVKESK. In nucleotides, the CDR3 is TGTGCCAGCAGCCAAGAAAGACATCTTACCGGGGAGCTGTTTTTT. This encodes CASSQERHLTGELFF.

This clonotype was recorded at least ten times. This sequence joins TRBV12-5 and TRBJ1-4; maybe TRBD1 (5 bases). The V and J ends lost 4 bases and 3 bases respectively, with 15 bases between them. The V gene's germline CDR1 is LGHNT and CDR2 FRNRAP. This CDR3 is 16 amino acids long. The CDR3 sequence: CASGSKTGDPNEKLFF. The CDR3 coding sequence is TGTGCTAGTGGTTCCAAAACAGGTGATCCTAATGAAAAACTGTTTTTT.

A remark on this clonotype: A much larger clone differs by one base, so this may be a read error. This chain links TRBV2 with TRBJ1-4; TRBD1 matches 7 bases. Germline V gives CDR1 SNHLY, CDR2 FYNNEI. Germline trimming cut 6 bases from V and 5 bases from J; bases unmatched to any gene: 9. This CDR3 has 15 residues. The CDR3 protein is CASRIGDSQNEKLFF. As DNA, the CDR3 is TGTGCCAGCAGGATAGGGGACAGCCAGAATGAAAAACTGTTTTTT.

This clonotype was seen ten or more times. This chain uses TRBV11-3 with TRBJ1-2, with D possibly being TRBD1 (6 bases). Germline CDR1 reads SGHNT; CDR2 reads YENEEA. The CDR3 has 15 residues. V was cut by 5 bases and J by 4 bases, with 17 bases left in between. The CDR3 here is CASSGGGRDVYGYTF. In DNA, the CDR3 is TGTGCCAGCAGCGGGGGGGGCAGGGACGTCTATGGCTACACCTTC.

The table lists this clonotype with many counts. The V and J genes are TRBV11-2 and TRBJ2-3; possible D gene TRBD1, 6 bases. The germline V gene has CDR1 SGHAT and CDR2 FQNNGV. CDR3 length equals 14 residues. The germline V and J ends were trimmed by 5 bases and 2 bases, with 11 bases remaining between them. The CDR3 is CASSNDRHTDTQYF. The CDR3 bases are TGTGCCAGCAGCAATGACAGGCACACAGATACGCAGTATTTT. Using reference TRBV11-2 and TRBJ2-3 for the parts outside the CDR3, the full variable domain is EAGVAQSPRYKIIEKRQSVAFWCNPISGHATLYWYQQILGQGPKLLIQFQNNGVVDDSQLPKDRFSAERLKGVDSTLKIQPAKLEDSAVYLCASSNDRHTDTQYFGPGTRLTVL.

This clonotype showed up many times. V usage is TRBV12-3 or TRBV12-4 and J usage is TRBJ1-5; a weak D match, TRBD1 (5 bases). Trimming cost V 8 bases and J 6 bases, with 11 bases left between them. The CDR3 loop spans 12 amino acids. The CDR3 reads CASRAGSQPQHF. CDR3 DNA: TGTGCCAGCCGGGCAGGGAGTCAGCCCCAGCATTTT.